This T cell receptor (beta chain) came from a study of molecular identifiers for immune sequencing clone quantification. Broader study findings: Clones above 20 RNA copies contained over 97% of effector molecules but under 1% of naive ones.

Naive CD8 sequencing libraries were generated from around 20,000 to 1,000,000 sorted cells, with 10%, 30% or 50% RNA as input. Sorting recovered naive CD8 T cells on a CD8+CD4-CCR7+CD45RA+ profile. This clonotype was recorded a few times. Its antigen is currently unknown. Previously described methods with listed TCR primers produced the bulk TCR libraries. MiXCR was run by TCRdb on the PCR reads, yielding one entry per CDR3 protein. The data show a few hundred thousand distinct CDR3 sequences, with under 25% seen just once and approximately 0.74% held by the top ten. The V gene lost 2 bases and the J gene lost 3 bases, with 10 bases spanning the gap. The CDR3 is 15 residues long. Germline CDR1 MNHEY, CDR2 SVGAGI.

This chain links TRBV6-5 with TRBJ2-2, with D possibly being TRBD1 (5 bases). This TCR was recovered from a human donor in good health. Some libraries in this study had Jurkat cell RNA spiked in. Sequencing input: naive CD8+ T cells from blood, with Jurkat cell RNA spiked in. Subset noted: FACS-sorted CD8+CD4-CCR7+CD45RA+ naive T cells. The DNA for the CDR3 is TGTGCCAGCAGTTACGACAGTGGGGACACCGGGGAGCTGTTTTTT. This sequence encodes CASSYDSGDTGELFF.